The T cell receptor (beta chain) under discussion was sequenced for a study of T-cell reconstitution after alpha-beta-depleted transplantation in children. The CDR3 length is 15 residues. The V end was cut by 4 bases, the J end by 7 bases, with 14 bases between. Per germline, CDR1 SGHVS and CDR2 FQNEAQ. Unique molecular identifiers featured in how the TCRbeta library was prepared. TCRdb independently ran MiXCR on the PCR reads; one entry per CDR3 protein. The sample carries 400,000 to 500,000 distinct CDR3 sequences, roughly a tenth recorded once. This clonotype occurred a few times. The material was PBMCs from the stem cell graft donor, obtained from the stem cell graft. This chain links TRBV7-8 with TRBJ1-6; perhaps TRBD1 as D (5 bases). The sequence was obtained from a human donor who donated a stem cell graft to a child with acute myeloid leukemia. As DNA, the CDR3 is TGTGCCAGCAGCTCGGAGACAGCGCCCAATTCACCCCTCCACTTT. Protein product: CASSSETAPNSPLHF.